Shown below are 30 T cell receptor beta chains from a single sample sequenced in a study of Ad26.COV2.S vaccination and SARS-CoV-2 variants. Sequenced by immunoSEQ multiplex PCR; TCRdb stores in-frame clones only, minus some. This repertoire shows about 390,000 clones, more than 85% found once; its top ten account for 3% to 3.5%. Specified treatment: about 20 received Ad26.COV2.S at low or high dose, single or two shots; about 5 received placebo; per-sample allocation not given. Samples were taken on day 63 after the first vaccine or placebo injection. Specimen: peripheral blood, collected in a trial of Ad26.COV2.S vaccine versus placebo. These receptors were taken from a person between 18 and 65 years old who received the Ad26.COV2.S COVID-19 vaccine or a placebo.

The chain employs TRBV5-1 and TRBJ2-1; 7 bases fit TRBD1. Germline V CDR1 and CDR2: SGHRS, YFSETQ. CDR3 length: 16 amino acids. V lost 0 bases, J lost 2 bases, and 5 bases stayed unmatched. Here the CDR3 reads CASSLGIGGPYNEQFF. The CDR3, as DNA: TGCGCCAGCAGCTTGGGCATAGGGGGCCCCTACAATGAGCAGTTCTTC.

The chain links TRBV5-1 to TRBJ1-1; no firm D call. Germline V gene data show CDR1 as SGHRS and CDR2 as YFSETQ. This CDR3 has 14 residues. V gave up 1 base and J gave up 1 base, with 8 bases separating them. CDR3: CASSLSGRNTEAFF. Written as DNA, the CDR3 is TGCGCCAGCAGCTTGTCTGGCCGGAACACTGAAGCTTTCTTT. The full variable domain, completed using reference TRBV5-1 and TRBJ1-1, is KAGVTQTPRYLIKTRGQQVTLSCSPISGHRSVSWYQQTPGQGLQFLFEYFSETQRNKGNFPGRFSGRQFSNSRSEMNVSTLELGDSALYLCASSLSGRNTEAFFGQGTRLTVV.

In the case of this clone: The identical CDR3 is also encoded by other nucleotide sequences in the sample. The chain couples TRBV11-3 to TRBJ2-6; D is undetermined. Germline loops: CDR1 SGHNT, CDR2 YENEEA. The CDR3 runs to 13 residues. V lost 1 base to trimming and J lost 3 bases, with 1 base between them. The DNA for the CDR3 is TGTGCCAGCAGCTTAGGTGGGGCCAACGTCCTGACTTTC. Amino acid sequence: CASSLGGANVLTF.

This clone was observed a few times. The gene calls are TRBV5-8 and TRBJ1-2; D is perhaps TRBD1 (5 bases). Germline V gene sequence: CDR1 SGHTS, CDR2 YDEGEE. V shed 6 bases and J shed 4 bases, with 19 bases lying between them. The CDR3 totals 15 residues. The CDR3 region is CASTPRDFWGYGYTF. Here the CDR3 DNA reads TGTGCCAGCACCCCGCGGGACTTTTGGGGCTATGGCTACACCTTC.

This chain uses TRBV29-1 with TRBJ2-3; TRBD1 matches 7 bases. The CDR3 loop spans 14 amino acids. Germline trimming cut 7 bases from V and 0 bases from J; bases unmatched to any gene: 7. Germline assignment: CDR1 SQVTM and CDR2 ANQGSEA. The CDR3 protein is CSALGTASTDTQYF. Here the CDR3 DNA reads TGCAGCGCCCTCGGGACAGCGAGCACAGATACGCAGTATTTT.

This chain uses TRBV6-2 or TRBV6-3 with TRBJ1-6, with a tentative D call TRBD1 (5 bases). The germline gives CDR1 MNHEY, CDR2 SVGEGT. Trimming removed 5 bases at V and 4 bases at J, with 12 bases between. The CDR3 totals 15 residues. This CDR3 reads CASSPRDAYNSPLHF. The CDR3 DNA follows: TGTGCCAGCAGTCCCCGGGACGCTTATAATTCACCCCTCCACTTT.

This sequence joins TRBV29-1 and TRBJ2-1, with D maybe TRBD1 (6 bases). CDR3 length equals 13 residues. Germline V gene data show CDR1 as SQVTM and CDR2 as ANQGSEA. V shed 4 bases and J shed 2 bases, with 9 bases lying between them. The CDR3 spells CSVGRGTYNEQFF. The CDR3 DNA sequence: TGCAGCGTTGGCAGGGGCACCTACAATGAGCAGTTCTTC.

This chain links TRBV6-1 with TRBJ2-5; D gene unclear. The V and J ends lost 2 bases and 0 bases respectively, with 13 bases between them. The CDR3 runs 16 residues. Germline V gene data show CDR1 as MNHNS and CDR2 as SASEGT. CDR3 sequence reads: CASSEWPATYQETQYF. In DNA, the CDR3 is TGTGCCAGCAGTGAATGGCCTGCGACTTACCAAGAGACCCAGTACTTC.

This clone came up once. The chain couples TRBV5-1 to TRBJ2-7; D is perhaps TRBD1 or TRBD2 (5 bases each). Trimming took off 0 bases at V and 2 bases at J, with 9 bases between the two ends. In germline, CDR1 is SGHRS, CDR2 YFSETQ. CDR3 length: 14 residues. The CDR3 DNA reads TGCGCCAGCAGCTTGGTGGGACGTACCTACGAGCAGTACTTC. It is translated as CASSLVGRTYEQYF.

The CDR3 protein is CASSLRQGVETQYF. The CDR3 DNA follows: TGTGCCAGCAGCTTGAGGCAGGGGGTTGAGACCCAGTACTTC. The rearrangement uses TRBV5-4 and TRBJ2-5; 7 bases fit TRBD1. Losses at the gene ends were 1 base for V and 5 bases for J; bases not matched to a gene: 5. The germline V gene has CDR1 SGHNT and CDR2 YYREEE (reference sequence). The CDR3 is 14 residues long.

This clone was seen just once. This chain connects TRBV4-1 to TRBJ2-2; D is unclear. The CDR3 runs to 15 residues. Germline CDR1 and CDR2: MGHRA and YSYEKL. Trimming removed 5 bases at V and 1 base at J, with 11 bases between. CDR3 in DNA: TGCGCCAGCAGCAAAGGGCCAGGGAACACCGGGGAGCTGTTTTTT. It is translated as CASSKGPGNTGELFF.

The gene calls are TRBV7-9 and TRBJ1-3, with 7 bases fitting TRBD1. Unmatched junction bases numbered 12, after V lost 6 bases and J lost 4 bases. Germline CDR1 reads SEHNR; CDR2 reads FQNEAQ (reference sequence). The CDR3 runs 16 residues. As DNA, the CDR3 is TGTGCCAGCAGGGGCCGACAGGGAGACCTAGGAAACACCATATATTTT. It specifies CASRGRQGDLGNTIYF.

The chain combines TRBV11-2 with TRBJ2-1, with D possibly matching TRBD2 (7 bases). The CDR3 contains 16 residues. The germline V gene has CDR1 SGHAT and CDR2 FQNNGV. Trimming shortened V by 1 base and J by 12 bases, and 22 bases separated the two germline ends. CDR3 DNA sequence: TGTGCCAGCAGCTTAGCCCCCAAGGGTCGGGGGGCCGGGCAGTTCTTC. This sequence encodes CASSLAPKGRGAGQFF.

The V call is TRBV5-1, the J call TRBJ1-1; unclear D gene. V was clipped by 5 bases and J by 2 bases, with 13 bases between them. CDR1 SGHRS and CDR2 YFSETQ come from the germline V gene. The CDR3 is 14 amino acids. The CDR3 sequence is CASSSGSPNTEAFF. The CDR3 DNA sequence: TGCGCCAGCAGTTCCGGGTCCCCCAACACTGAAGCTTTCTTT.

The V gene is TRBV2, the J gene TRBJ1-1; the D gene is possibly TRBD1 (5 bases). The CDR3 contains 15 residues. The germline V gene has CDR1 SNHLY and CDR2 FYNNEI. Trimming removed 4 bases at V and 7 bases at J, with 19 bases between. CDR3 in amino acids: CASSGGLGGGGEAFF. As DNA, the CDR3 is TGTGCCAGCAGTGGTGGACTCGGGGGTGGAGGTGAAGCTTTCTTT.

V and J are TRBV25-1 and TRBJ2-7, with no clear D. Trimming took off 3 bases at V and 4 bases at J, with 7 bases between the two ends. CDR3 size: 12 residues. Germline V gene data show CDR1 as MGHDK and CDR2 as SYGVNS. The CDR3, as DNA: TGTGCCAGCAGTGATTTGGGGTACGAGCAGTACTTC. Translation gives CASSDLGYEQYF.

The chain combines TRBV13 with TRBJ1-5; D remains unclear. This CDR3 spans 13 amino acids. The V end was cut by 2 bases, the J end by 0 bases, with 2 bases between. Germline CDR1 and CDR2: PRHDT and FYEKMQ (reference sequence). Written as DNA, the CDR3 is TGTGCCAGCAGCTTAAATAGCAATCAGCCCCAGCATTTT. Translation gives CASSLNSNQPQHF.

The chain joins TRBV12-3 or TRBV12-4 to TRBJ2-7; D is ambiguous. The CDR3 spans 13 residues. Trimming pared 6 bases from V and 6 bases from J, leaving 15 bases between. CDR3: CASSGNSGFEQYF. The CDR3 DNA is TGTGCCAGCAGCGGAAACTCAGGTTTCGAGCAGTACTTC.

The chain uses TRBV5-1 and TRBJ2-4; no clear D. This CDR3 is built from 13 residues. CDR1 SGHRS and CDR2 YFSETQ come from the germline V gene. The ends were cut back, 0 bases at V and 5 bases at J, with 6 bases in the middle. CDR3 in DNA: TGCGCCAGCAGCTTGGGCGCAGAAAACATTCAGTACTTC. Residues: CASSLGAENIQYF. The entire variable domain, with the rest obtained from reference TRBV5-1 and TRBJ2-4, is as follows: KAGVTQTPRYLIKTRGQQVTLSCSPISGHRSVSWYQQTPGQGLQFLFEYFSETQRNKGNFPGRFSGRQFSNSRSEMNVSTLELGDSALYLCASSLGAENIQYFGAGTRLSVL.

The gene calls are TRBV5-6 and TRBJ1-1; D remains unclear. V was shortened by 3 bases and J by 1 base, with 10 bases between the two germline ends. There are 14 residues in the CDR3. Germline V gives CDR1 SGHDT, CDR2 YYEEEE. CDR3 coding DNA: TGTGCCAGCAGCTCGCGTGCTACGAACACTGAAGCTTTCTTT. This gives the protein CASSSRATNTEAFF.

This clone was recorded only once. Other nucleotide sequences from this sample produce the same CDR3. The chain is built from TRBV4-1 and TRBJ1-2, with 8 bases that match TRBD1. J lost 8 bases, V lost 2 bases, and 4 bases had no gene match. The germline V gene encodes CDR1 MGHRA and CDR2 YSYEKL. The length of the CDR3 is 13 residues. The CDR3 reads CASSQQGAGGYTF. Written as DNA, the CDR3 is TGCGCCAGCAGCCAACAGGGGGCGGGAGGCTACACCTTC.

The chain recombines TRBV4-2 with TRBJ1-3; D possibly corresponds to TRBD1 (5 bases). Germline V gives CDR1 LGHNA, CDR2 YNFKEQ. V was clipped by 2 bases and J by 0 bases, with 14 bases between them. This CDR3 contains 17 residues. CDR3 sequence reads: CASSQSSPTVSGNTIYF. CDR3 in DNA: TGTGCCAGCAGCCAATCTTCCCCGACAGTCTCTGGAAACACCATATATTTT.

The chain employs TRBV6-2 or TRBV6-3 and TRBJ1-4; D is undetermined. The germline V and J ends were trimmed by 1 base and 5 bases, with 5 bases remaining between them. CDR1 and CDR2 from the germline V gene are MNHEY and SVGEGT. CDR3 length equals 13 residues. Here the CDR3 reads CASSYYGNEKLFF. DNA for the CDR3: TGTGCCAGCAGTTACTACGGAAATGAAAAACTGTTTTTT.

The chain has TRBV7-2 and TRBJ1-1, with TRBD1 matching 9 bases. The CDR3 has 16 amino acids. V trimming: 5 bases; J trimming: 1 base; junction bases outside the gene matches: 8. Germline loops: CDR1 SGHTA, CDR2 FQGNSA. The CDR3 loop is CASSRDRGFSNTEAFF. The CDR3 DNA reads TGTGCCAGCAGCAGAGACAGGGGGTTTTCGAACACTGAAGCTTTCTTT.

The chain links TRBV7-9 to TRBJ1-1; a possible D gene is TRBD1 (6 bases). Trimming took off 4 bases at V and 11 bases at J, with 20 bases between the two ends. Germline CDR1 SEHNR, CDR2 FQNEAQ (reference sequence). The CDR3 has 14 residues. CDR3 residues: CASSSPQGRVSAFF. CDR3 sequence (DNA): TGTGCCAGCAGCTCACCACAGGGTCGGGTATCGGCTTTCTTT.

V is TRBV4-1 and J is TRBJ1-3; D not certain. CDR1 is MGHRA and CDR2 is YSYEKL in the germline V gene. Trimming removed 0 bases from V and 8 bases from J, with 11 bases in between. The CDR3 spans 14 residues. The CDR3 nucleotides read TGCGCCAGCAGCCAAGATGAGGTCTCGTACACCATATATTTT. Translation gives CASSQDEVSYTIYF.

The sample holds a few counts of this clone. The chain uses TRBV5-4 and TRBJ1-2; a possible D gene is TRBD1 (6 bases). V was cut by 4 bases and J by 3 bases, with 13 bases left in between. The CDR3 has 14 residues. Per the germline V gene, CDR1 is SGHNT and CDR2 is YYREEE (reference sequence). The CDR3 reads CASSPRGHHYGYTF. The CDR3 nucleotides are TGTGCCAGCAGCCCTCGGGGACACCACTATGGCTACACCTTC.

The gene calls are TRBV5-1 and TRBJ1-5; no clear D gene. Trimming shortened V by 4 bases and J by 5 bases, and 16 bases separated the two germline ends. The CDR3 sequence is 15 residues long. Germline loops: CDR1 SGHRS, CDR2 YFSETQ. The CDR3 DNA reads as TGCGCCAGCAGCGTAAACCCTGGCTATGATCAGCCCCAGCATTTT. Protein product: CASSVNPGYDQPQHF. Combining the CDR3 with reference TRBV5-1 and TRBJ1-5 gives the whole variable domain KAGVTQTPRYLIKTRGQQVTLSCSPISGHRSVSWYQQTPGQGLQFLFEYFSETQRNKGNFPGRFSGRQFSNSRSEMNVSTLELGDSALYLCASSVNPGYDQPQHFGDGTRLSIL.

This rearrangement joins TRBV7-2 to TRBJ2-2; D may be TRBD1 or TRBD2 (6 bases each). The CDR3 has 16 amino acids. Germline CDR1 is SGHTA and CDR2 is FQGNSA. V dropped 2 bases and J dropped 0 bases, with 10 bases sitting between them. CDR3 sequence: CASSLNGGPNTGELFF. The CDR3 bases are TGTGCCAGCAGCTTAAATGGGGGGCCGAACACCGGGGAGCTGTTTTTT.

This rearrangement joins TRBV20-1 to TRBJ1-3; D call uncertain. The CDR3 is made up of 14 amino acids. V was cut by 3 bases and J by 1 base, with 10 bases left in between. Germline V gene lookup returns CDR1 DFQATT and CDR2 SNEGSKA (reference sequence). CDR3 residues: CSASLADSGNTIYF. CDR3 coding DNA: TGCAGTGCTAGTTTGGCAGATTCTGGAAACACCATATATTTT.